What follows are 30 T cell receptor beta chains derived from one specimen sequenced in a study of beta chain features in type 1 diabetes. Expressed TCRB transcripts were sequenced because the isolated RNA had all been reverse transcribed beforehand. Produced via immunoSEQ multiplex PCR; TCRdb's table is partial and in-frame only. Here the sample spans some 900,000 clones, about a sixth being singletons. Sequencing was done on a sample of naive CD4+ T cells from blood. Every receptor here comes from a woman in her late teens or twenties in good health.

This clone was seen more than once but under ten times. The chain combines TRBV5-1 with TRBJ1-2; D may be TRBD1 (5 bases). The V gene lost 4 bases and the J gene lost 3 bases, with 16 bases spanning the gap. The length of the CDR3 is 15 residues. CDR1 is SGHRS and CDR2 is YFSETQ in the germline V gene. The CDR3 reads CASSRDGNPDYGYTF. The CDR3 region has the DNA TGCGCCAGCAGCCGGGACGGAAACCCCGACTATGGCTACACCTTC.

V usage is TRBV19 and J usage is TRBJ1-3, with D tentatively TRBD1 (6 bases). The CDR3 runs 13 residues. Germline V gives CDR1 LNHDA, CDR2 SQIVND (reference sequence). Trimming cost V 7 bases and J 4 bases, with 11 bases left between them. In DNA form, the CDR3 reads TGTGCCAGTAACCGGGGGCCAGGAAACACCATATATTTT. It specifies CASNRGPGNTIYF.

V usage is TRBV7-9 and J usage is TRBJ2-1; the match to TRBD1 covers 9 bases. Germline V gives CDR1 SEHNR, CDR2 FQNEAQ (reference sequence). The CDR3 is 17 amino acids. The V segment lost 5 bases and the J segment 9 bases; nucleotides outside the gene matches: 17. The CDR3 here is CASSPTPPGQGFTEQFF. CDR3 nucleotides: TGTGCCAGCAGCCCCACCCCTCCGGGACAGGGCTTCACTGAGCAGTTCTTC.

CDR3 loop: CASSPTFLSTNTGELFF. The CDR3 coding sequence is TGTGCCAGCAGTCCGACATTTTTGTCGACGAACACCGGGGAGCTGTTTTTT. The chain combines TRBV28 with TRBJ2-2; D is undetermined. With 5 bases removed from V and 0 bases from J, the gap between germline ends came to 16 bases. This CDR3 region has 17 residues. Germline-derived CDR1 and CDR2 are MDHEN and SYDVKM. The full variable domain, completed using reference TRBV28 and TRBJ2-2, is DVKVTQSSRYLVKRTGEKVFLECVQDMDHENMFWYRQDPGLGLRLIYFSYDVKMKEKGDIPEGYSVSREKKERFSLILESASTNQTSMYLCASSPTFLSTNTGELFFGEGSRLTVL.

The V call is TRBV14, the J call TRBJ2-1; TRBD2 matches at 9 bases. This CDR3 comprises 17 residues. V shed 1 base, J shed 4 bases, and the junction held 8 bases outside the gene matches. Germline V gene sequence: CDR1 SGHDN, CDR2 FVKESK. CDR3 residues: CASSQVGAGGPYNEQFF. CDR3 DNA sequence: TGTGCCAGCAGCCAAGTTGGGGCGGGAGGGCCGTACAATGAGCAGTTCTTC.

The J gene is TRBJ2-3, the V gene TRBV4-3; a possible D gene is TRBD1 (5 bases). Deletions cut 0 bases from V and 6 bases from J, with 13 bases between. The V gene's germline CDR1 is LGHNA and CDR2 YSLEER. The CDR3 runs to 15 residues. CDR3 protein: CASSQDLGARDTQYF. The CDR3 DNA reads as TGCGCCAGCAGCCAAGATCTTGGGGCCCGGGATACGCAGTATTTT.

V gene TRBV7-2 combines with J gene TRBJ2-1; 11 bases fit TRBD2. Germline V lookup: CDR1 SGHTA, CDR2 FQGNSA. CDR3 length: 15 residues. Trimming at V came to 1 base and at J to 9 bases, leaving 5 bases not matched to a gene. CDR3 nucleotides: TGTGCCAGCAGCTTAGAAACTAGCGGGAGAGGTGAGCAGTTCTTC. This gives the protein CASSLETSGRGEQFF.

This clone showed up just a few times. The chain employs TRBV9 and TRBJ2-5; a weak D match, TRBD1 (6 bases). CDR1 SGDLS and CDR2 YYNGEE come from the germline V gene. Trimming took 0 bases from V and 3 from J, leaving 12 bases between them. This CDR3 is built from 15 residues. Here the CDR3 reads CASSVGGRGKETQYF. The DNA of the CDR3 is TGTGCCAGCAGCGTAGGGGGGCGAGGCAAAGAGACCCAGTACTTC.

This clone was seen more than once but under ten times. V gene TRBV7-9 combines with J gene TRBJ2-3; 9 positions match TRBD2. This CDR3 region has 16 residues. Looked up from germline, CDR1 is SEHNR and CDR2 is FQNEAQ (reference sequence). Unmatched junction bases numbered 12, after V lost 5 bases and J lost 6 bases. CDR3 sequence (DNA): TGTGCCAGCAGCGGACGTCCCGGGACTAGCTCCGATACGCAGTATTTT. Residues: CASSGRPGTSSDTQYF.

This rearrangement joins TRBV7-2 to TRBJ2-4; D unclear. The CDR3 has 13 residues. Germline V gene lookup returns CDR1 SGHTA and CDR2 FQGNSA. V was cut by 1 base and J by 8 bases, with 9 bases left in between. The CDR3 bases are TGTGCCAGCAGCTTAGTTCTTAAGGACATTCAGTACTTC. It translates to CASSLVLKDIQYF. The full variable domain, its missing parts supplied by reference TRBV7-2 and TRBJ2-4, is GAGVSQSPSNKVTEKGKDVELRCDPISGHTALYWYRQSLGQGLEFLIYFQGNSAPDKSGLPSDRFSAERTGGSVSTLTIQRTQQEDSAVYLCASSLVLKDIQYFGAGTRLSVL.

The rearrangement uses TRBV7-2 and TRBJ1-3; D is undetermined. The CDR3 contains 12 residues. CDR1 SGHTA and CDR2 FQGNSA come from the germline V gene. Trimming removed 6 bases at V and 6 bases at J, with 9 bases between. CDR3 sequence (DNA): TGTGCCAGCAGGGGAGTCTTAAACACCATATATTTT. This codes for CASRGVLNTIYF.

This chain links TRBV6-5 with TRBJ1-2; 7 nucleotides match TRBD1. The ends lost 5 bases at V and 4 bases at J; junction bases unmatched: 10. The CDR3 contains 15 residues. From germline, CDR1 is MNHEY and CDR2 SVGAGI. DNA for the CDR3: TGTGCCAGCAGTACCCAGGGGGAGGGTCTCTATGGCTACACCTTC. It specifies CASSTQGEGLYGYTF.

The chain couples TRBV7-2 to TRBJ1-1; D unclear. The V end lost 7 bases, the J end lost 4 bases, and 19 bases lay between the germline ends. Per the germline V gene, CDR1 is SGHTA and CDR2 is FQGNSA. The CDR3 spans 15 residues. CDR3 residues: CASTSSKWGSTEAFF. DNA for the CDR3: TGTGCCAGCACCTCATCAAAATGGGGTAGCACTGAAGCTTTCTTT.

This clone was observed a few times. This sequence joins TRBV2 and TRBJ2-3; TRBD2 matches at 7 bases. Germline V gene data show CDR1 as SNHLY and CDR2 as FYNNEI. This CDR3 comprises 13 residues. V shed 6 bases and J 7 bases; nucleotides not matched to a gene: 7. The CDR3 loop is CASRADGTNTQYF. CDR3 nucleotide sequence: TGTGCCAGCAGAGCCGACGGGACTAATACGCAGTATTTT. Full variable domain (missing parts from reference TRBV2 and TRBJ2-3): EPEVTQTPSHQVTQMGQEVILRCVPISNHLYFYWYRQILGQKVEFLVSFYNNEISEKSEIFDDQFSVERPDGSNFTLKIRSTKLEDSAMYFCASRADGTNTQYFGPGTRLTVL.

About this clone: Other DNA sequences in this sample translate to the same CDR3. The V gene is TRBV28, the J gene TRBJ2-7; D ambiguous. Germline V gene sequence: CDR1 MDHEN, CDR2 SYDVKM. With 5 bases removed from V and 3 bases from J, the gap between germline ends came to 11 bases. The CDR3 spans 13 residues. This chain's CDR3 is CASSLRLSYEQYF. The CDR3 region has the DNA TGTGCCAGCAGTCTGAGACTCAGCTACGAGCAGTACTTC.

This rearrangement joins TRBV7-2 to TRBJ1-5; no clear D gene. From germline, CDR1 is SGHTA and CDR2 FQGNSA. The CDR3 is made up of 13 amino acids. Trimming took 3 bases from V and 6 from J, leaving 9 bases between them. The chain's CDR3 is CASSFSIFQPQHF. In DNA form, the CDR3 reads TGTGCCAGCAGCTTCTCCATATTTCAGCCCCAGCATTTT.

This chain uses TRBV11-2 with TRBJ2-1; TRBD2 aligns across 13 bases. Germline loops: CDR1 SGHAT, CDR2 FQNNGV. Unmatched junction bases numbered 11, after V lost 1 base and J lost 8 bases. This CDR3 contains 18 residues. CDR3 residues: CASSLVRLAGGIFHEQFF. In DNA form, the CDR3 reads TGTGCCAGCAGCTTAGTCCGACTAGCGGGAGGCATATTCCATGAGCAGTTCTTC.

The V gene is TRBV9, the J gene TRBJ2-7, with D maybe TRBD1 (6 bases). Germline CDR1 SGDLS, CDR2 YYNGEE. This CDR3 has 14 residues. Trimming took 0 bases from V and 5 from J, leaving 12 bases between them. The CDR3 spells CASSVGAGADEQYF. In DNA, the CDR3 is TGTGCCAGCAGCGTAGGAGCAGGGGCAGACGAGCAGTACTTC.

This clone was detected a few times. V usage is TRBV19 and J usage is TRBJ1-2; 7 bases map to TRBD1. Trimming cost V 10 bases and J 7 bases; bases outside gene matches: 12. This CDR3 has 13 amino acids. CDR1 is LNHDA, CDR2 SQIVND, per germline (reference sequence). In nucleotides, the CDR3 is TGTGCCACCTCCAGACAGGGAGGAGCTGGCTACACCTTC. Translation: CATSRQGGAGYTF.

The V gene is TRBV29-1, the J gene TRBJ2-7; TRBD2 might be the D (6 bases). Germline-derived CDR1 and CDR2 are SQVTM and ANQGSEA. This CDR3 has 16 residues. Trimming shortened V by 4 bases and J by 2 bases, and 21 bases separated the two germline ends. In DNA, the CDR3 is TGCAGCGTTGGTGTATCGGGTAGCGGTTTACCCTACGAGCAGTACTTC. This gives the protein CSVGVSGSGLPYEQYF.

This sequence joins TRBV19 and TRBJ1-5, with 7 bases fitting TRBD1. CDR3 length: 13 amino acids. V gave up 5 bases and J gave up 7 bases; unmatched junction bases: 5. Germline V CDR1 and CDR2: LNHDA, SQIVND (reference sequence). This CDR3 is CASSRDSGQPQHF. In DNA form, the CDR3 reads TGTGCCAGTAGTCGGGACAGCGGCCAGCCCCAGCATTTT.

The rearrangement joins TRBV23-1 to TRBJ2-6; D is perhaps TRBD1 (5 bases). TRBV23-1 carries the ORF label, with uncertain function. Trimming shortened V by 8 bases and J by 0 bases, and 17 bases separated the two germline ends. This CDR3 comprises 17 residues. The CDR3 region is CASLIPYRNSGANVLTF. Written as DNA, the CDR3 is TGCGCCAGCCTAATTCCCTACAGGAACTCTGGGGCCAACGTCCTGACTTTC.

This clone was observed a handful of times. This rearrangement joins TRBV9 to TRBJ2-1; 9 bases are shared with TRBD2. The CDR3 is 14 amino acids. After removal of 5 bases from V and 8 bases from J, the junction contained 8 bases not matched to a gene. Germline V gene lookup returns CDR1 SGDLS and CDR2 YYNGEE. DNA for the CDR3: TGTGCCAGCAGACGGGGCGGGAGGGATGATGAGCAGTTCTTC. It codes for CASRRGGRDDEQFF.

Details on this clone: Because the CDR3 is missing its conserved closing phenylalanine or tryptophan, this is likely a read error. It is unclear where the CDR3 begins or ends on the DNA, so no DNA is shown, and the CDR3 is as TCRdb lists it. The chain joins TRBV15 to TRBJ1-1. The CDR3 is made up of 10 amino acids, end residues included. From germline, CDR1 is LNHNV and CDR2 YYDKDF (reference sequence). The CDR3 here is CATSGDEVGL.

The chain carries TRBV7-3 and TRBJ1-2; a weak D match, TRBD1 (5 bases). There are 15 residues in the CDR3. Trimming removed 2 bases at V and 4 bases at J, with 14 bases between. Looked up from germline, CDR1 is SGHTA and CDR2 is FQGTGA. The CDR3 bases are TGTGCCAGCAGCTTACAGGGAACTAAGGGCTATGGCTACACCTTC. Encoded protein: CASSLQGTKGYGYTF.

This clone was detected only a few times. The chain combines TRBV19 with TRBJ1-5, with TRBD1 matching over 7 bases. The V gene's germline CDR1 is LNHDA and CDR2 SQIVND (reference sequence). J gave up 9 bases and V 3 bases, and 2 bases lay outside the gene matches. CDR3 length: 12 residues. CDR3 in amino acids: CASSMDRRPQHF. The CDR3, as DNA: TGTGCCAGTAGTATGGACAGGAGGCCCCAGCATTTT.

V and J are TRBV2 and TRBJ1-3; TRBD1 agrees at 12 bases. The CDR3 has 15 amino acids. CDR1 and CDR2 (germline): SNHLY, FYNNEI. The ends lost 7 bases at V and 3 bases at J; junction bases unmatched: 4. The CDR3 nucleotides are TGTGCCAGCACCGGGACAGGGGGCGGTGGAAACACCATATATTTT. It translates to CASTGTGGGGNTIYF. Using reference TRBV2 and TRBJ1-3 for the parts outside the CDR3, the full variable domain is EPEVTQTPSHQVTQMGQEVILRCVPISNHLYFYWYRQILGQKVEFLVSFYNNEISEKSEIFDDQFSVERPDGSNFTLKIRSTKLEDSAMYFCASTGTGGGGNTIYFGEGSWLTVV.

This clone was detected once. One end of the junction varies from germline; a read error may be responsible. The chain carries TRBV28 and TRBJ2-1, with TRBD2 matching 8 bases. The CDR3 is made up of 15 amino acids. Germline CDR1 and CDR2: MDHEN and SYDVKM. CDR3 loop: CASSLGRASHNEQFF. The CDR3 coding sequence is TGTGCCAGCAGTCTCGGGAGGGCCTCCCACAATGAGCAGTTCTTC.

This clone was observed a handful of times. The CDR3 sequence is CASSKTGLLGELFF. The CDR3 nucleotides read TGTGCCAGCAGTAAAACAGGGTTACTAGGGGAGCTGTTTTTT. The J gene is TRBJ2-2, the V gene TRBV28; D is perhaps TRBD1 (6 bases). The CDR3 extends over 14 amino acids. Germline V CDR1 and CDR2: MDHEN, SYDVKM. V lost 5 bases and J lost 8, with 15 bases in between.

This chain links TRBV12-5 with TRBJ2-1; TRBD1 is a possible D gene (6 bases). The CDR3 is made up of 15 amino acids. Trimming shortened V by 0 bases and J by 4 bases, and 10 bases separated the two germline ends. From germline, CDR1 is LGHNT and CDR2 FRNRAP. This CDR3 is CASGLVGDTYNEQFF. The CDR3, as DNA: TGTGCTAGTGGTTTGGTGGGGGACACATACAATGAGCAGTTCTTC. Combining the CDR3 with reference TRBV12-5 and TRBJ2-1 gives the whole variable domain DARVTQTPRHKVTEMGQEVTMRCQPILGHNTVFWYRQTMMQGLELLAYFRNRAPLDDSGMPKDRFSAEMPDATLATLKIQPSEPRDSAVYFCASGLVGDTYNEQFFGPGTRLTVL.